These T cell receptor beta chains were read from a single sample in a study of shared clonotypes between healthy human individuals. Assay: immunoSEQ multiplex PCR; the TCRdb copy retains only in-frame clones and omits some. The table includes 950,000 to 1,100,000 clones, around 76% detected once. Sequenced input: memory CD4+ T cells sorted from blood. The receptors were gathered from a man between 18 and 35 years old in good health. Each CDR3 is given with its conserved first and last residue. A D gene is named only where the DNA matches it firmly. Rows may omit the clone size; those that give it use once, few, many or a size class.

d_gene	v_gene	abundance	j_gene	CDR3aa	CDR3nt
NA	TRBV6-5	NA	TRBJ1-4	CASSFALAQNEKLFF	TGTGCCAGCAGTTTTGCACTCGCCCAGAATGAAAAACTGTTTTTT
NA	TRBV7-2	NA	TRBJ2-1	CASSSSGATYNEQFF	TGTGCCAGCAGCTCTTCCGGGGCGACCTACAATGAGCAGTTCTTC
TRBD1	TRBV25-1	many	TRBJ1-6	CASGGQGRNNSPLHF	TGTGCCAGCGGGGGACAGGGAAGGAATAATTCACCCCTCCACTTT
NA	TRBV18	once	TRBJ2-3	CASSLLGPDTQYF	TGTGCCAGCTCCCTATTGGGCCCAGATACGCAGTATTTT
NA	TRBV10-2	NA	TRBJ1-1	CASSSDRKAFF	TGCGCCAGCAGTTCCGACAGAAAAGCTTTCTTT
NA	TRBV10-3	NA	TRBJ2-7	CAISSETYEQYF	TGTGCCATCTCATCAGAAACCTACGAGCAGTACTTC
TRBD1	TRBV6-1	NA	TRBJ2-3	CASRGTGVDTQYF	TGTGCCAGCAGGGGGACAGGGGTGGATACGCAGTATTTT
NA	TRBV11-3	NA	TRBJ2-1	CASSLGANEQFF	TGTGCCAGCAGCCTTGGGGCTAATGAGCAGTTCTTC
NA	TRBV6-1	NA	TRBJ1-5	CASSETGTTSNQPQHF	TGTGCCAGCAGTGAAACCGGGACAACTAGCAATCAGCCCCAGCATTTT
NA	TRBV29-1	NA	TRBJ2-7	CSVLDPEYEQYF	TGCAGCGTCCTCGATCCTGAATACGAGCAGTACTTC
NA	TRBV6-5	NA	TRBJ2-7	CASSYSRTATYEQYF	TGTGCCAGCAGTTACTCGAGGACAGCTACCTACGAGCAGTACTTC
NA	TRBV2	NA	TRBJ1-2	CASSLALVGLGYGYTF	TGTGCCAGCAGCTTAGCCCTCGTCGGTCTAGGCTATGGCTACACCTTC
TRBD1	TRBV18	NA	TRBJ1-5	CASSPPGQGSQPQHF	TGTGCCAGCTCACCACCTGGACAGGGAAGTCAGCCCCAGCATTTT
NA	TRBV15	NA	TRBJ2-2	CATSSQLNRELFF	TGTGCCACCAGCAGTCAGTTAAACCGGGAGCTGTTTTTT
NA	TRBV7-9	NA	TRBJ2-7	CASSFDSPPDEQYF	TGTGCCAGCAGCTTTGATTCACCCCCCGACGAGCAGTACTTC
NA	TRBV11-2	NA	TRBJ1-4	CASSFQTGGPNEKLFF	TGTGCCAGCAGCTTCCAAACAGGTGGTCCGAATGAAAAACTGTTTTTT
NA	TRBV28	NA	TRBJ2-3	CASTLEGTQYF	TGTGCCAGCACCCTGGAGGGTACGCAGTATTTT
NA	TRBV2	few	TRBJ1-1	CASSSTGTLNTEAFF	TGTGCCAGCAGTTCGACGGGGACATTGAACACTGAAGCTTTCTTT
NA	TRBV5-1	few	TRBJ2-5	CASSLQGNQETQYF	TGCGCCAGCAGCTTGCAGGGGAATCAAGAGACCCAGTACTTC
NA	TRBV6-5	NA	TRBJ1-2	CASSYTASELSGYTF	TGTGCCAGCAGTTATACCGCCTCCGAACTCAGTGGCTACACCTTC
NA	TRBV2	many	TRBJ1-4	CASSEGQSREKLFF	TGTGCCAGCAGTGAAGGGCAGTCCCGGGAAAAACTGTTTTTT
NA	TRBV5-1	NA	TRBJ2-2	CASYIQRVQPNTGELFF	TGCGCCAGCTACATCCAAAGGGTACAGCCTAACACCGGGGAGCTGTTTTTT
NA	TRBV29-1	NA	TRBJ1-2	CSDFILRESNGYTF	TGCAGCGACTTTATACTCAGGGAAAGTAATGGCTACACCTTC
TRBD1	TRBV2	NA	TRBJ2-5	CASSTLGTVQETQYF	TGTGCCAGCAGTACCCTCGGGACAGTCCAAGAGACCCAGTACTTC